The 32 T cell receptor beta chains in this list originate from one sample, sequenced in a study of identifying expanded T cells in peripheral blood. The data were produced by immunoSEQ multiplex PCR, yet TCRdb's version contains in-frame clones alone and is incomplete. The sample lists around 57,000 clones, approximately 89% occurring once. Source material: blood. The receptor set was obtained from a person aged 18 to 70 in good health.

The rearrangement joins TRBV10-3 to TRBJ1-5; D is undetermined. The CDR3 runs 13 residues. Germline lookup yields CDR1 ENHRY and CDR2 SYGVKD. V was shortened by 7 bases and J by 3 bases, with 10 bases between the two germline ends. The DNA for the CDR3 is TGTGCCATCACAGGTGACCCCAATCAGCCCCAGCATTTT. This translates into CAITGDPNQPQHF.

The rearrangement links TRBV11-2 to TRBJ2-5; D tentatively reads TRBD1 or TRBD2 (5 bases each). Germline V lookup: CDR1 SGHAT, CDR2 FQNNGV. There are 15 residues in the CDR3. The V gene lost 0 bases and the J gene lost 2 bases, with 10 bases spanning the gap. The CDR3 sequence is CASSLDGDAQETQYF. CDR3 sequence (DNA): TGTGCCAGCAGCTTAGACGGGGACGCTCAAGAGACCCAGTACTTC.

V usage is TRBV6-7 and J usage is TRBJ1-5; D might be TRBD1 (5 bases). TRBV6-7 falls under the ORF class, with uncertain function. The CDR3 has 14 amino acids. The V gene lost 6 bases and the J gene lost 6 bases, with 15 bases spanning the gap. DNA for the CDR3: TGTGCCAGCAGCCGAGTAGGGGCCGGTCAGCCCCAGCATTTT. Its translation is CASSRVGAGQPQHF.

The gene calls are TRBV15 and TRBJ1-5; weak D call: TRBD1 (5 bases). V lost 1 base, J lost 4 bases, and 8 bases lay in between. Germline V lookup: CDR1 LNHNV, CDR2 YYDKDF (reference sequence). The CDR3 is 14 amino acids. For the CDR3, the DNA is TGTGCCACCAGCAGAGGGGGCCGTAATCAGCCCCAGCATTTT. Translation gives CATSRGGRNQPQHF.

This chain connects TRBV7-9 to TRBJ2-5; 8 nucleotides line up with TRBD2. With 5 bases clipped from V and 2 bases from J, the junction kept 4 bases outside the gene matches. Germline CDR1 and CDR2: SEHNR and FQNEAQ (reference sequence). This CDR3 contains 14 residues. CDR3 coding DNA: TGTGCCAGCAGCCCCGGGGGGGGACAAGAGACCCAGTACTTC. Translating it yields CASSPGGGQETQYF.

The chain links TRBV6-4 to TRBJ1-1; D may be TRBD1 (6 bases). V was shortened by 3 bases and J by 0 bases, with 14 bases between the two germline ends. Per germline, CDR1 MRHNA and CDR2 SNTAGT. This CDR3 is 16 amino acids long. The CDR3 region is CASSEVPGALNTEAFF. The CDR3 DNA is TGTGCCAGCAGTGAAGTTCCGGGGGCCCTGAACACTGAAGCTTTCTTT.

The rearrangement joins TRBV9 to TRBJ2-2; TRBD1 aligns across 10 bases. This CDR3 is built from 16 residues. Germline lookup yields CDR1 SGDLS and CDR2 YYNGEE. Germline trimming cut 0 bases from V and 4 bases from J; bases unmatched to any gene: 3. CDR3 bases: TGTGCCAGCAGCGTAGGACAGGGGGCTGGCACCGGGGAGCTGTTTTTT. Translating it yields CASSVGQGAGTGELFF.

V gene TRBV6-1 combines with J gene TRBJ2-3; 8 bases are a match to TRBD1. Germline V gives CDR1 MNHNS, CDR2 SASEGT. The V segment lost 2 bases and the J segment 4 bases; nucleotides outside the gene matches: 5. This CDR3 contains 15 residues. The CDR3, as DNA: TGTGCCAGCAGTGAACAGGGGGCGCGGGCAGATACGCAGTATTTT. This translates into CASSEQGARADTQYF.

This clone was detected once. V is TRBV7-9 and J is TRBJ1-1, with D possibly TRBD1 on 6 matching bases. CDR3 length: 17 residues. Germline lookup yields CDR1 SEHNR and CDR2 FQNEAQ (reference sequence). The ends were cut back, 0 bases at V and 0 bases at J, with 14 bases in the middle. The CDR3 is CASSLAQNRALNTEAFF. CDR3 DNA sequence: TGTGCCAGCAGCTTAGCCCAAAACAGGGCTTTGAACACTGAAGCTTTCTTT.

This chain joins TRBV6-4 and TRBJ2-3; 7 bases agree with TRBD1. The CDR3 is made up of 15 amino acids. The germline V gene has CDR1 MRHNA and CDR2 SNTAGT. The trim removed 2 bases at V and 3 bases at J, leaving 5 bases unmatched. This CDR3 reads CASSDTPGQTDTQYF. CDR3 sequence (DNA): TGTGCCAGCAGTGACACTCCGGGACAGACAGATACGCAGTATTTT.

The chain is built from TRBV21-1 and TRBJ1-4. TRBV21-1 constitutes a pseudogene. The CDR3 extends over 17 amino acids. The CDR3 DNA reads TGTGCCAGCAGCAAAGTAGGAGGGGCCCCGGGGGATGAAAAACTGTTTTTT. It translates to CASSKVGGAPGDEKLFF.

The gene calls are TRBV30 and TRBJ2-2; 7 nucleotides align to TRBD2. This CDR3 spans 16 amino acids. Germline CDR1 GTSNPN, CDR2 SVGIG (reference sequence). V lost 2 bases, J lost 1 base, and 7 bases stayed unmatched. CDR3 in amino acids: CAWSHGGGGNTGELFF. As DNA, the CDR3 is TGTGCCTGGAGTCATGGTGGCGGGGGGAACACCGGGGAGCTGTTTTTT.

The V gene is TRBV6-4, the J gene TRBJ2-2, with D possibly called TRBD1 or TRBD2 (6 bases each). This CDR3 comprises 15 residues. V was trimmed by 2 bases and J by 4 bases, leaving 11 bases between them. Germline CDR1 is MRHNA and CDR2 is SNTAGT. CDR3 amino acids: CASSDDGGGTGELFF. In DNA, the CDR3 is TGTGCCAGCAGTGACGACGGGGGCGGCACCGGGGAGCTGTTTTTT.

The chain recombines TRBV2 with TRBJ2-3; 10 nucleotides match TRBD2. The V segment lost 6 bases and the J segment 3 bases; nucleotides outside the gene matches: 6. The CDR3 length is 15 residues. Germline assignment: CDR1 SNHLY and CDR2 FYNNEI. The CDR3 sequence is CASSELAGATDTQYF. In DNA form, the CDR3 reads TGTGCCAGCAGCGAGCTAGCGGGAGCTACAGATACGCAGTATTTT.

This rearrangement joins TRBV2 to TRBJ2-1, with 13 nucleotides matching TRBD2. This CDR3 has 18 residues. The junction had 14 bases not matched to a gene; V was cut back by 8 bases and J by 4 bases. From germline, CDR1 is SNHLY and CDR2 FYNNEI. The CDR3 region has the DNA TGTGCCAGCCCCTCGAAGGGGGGACTAGCGGGGACTTACAATGAGCAGTTCTTC. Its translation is CASPSKGGLAGTYNEQFF.

CDR3 region: CASSQPGTGYTGELFF. The CDR3 coding sequence is TGTGCCAGCAGCCAACCCGGGACAGGATACACCGGGGAGCTGTTTTTT. This chain uses TRBV14 with TRBJ2-2, with 8 bases that match TRBD1. The V and J ends lost 2 bases and 3 bases, in that order; junction bases with no gene match: 5. CDR3 length: 16 amino acids. From germline, CDR1 is SGHDN and CDR2 FVKESK.

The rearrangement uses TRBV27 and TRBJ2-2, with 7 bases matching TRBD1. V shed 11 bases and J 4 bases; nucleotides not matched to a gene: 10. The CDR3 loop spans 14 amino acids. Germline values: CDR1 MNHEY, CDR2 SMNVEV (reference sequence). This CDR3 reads CAGTRQGVTGELFF. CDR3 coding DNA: TGTGCCGGGACCCGACAGGGAGTCACCGGGGAGCTGTTTTTT.

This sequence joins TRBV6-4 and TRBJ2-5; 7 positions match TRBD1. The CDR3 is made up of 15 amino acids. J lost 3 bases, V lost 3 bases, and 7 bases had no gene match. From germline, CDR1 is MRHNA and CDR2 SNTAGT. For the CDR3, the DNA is TGTGCCAGCAGTGAATCGGCAGGGGGAAAAGAGACCCAGTACTTC. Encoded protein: CASSESAGGKETQYF.

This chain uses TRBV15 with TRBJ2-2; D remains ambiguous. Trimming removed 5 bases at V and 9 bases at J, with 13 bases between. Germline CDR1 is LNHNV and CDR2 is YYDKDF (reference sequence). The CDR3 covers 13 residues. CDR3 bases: TGTGCCACCAGCGCAGACGGTTACCGGGAGCTGTTTTTT. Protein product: CATSADGYRELFF. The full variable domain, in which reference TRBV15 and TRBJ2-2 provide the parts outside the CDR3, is DAMVIQNPRYQVTQFGKPVTLSCSQTLNHNVMYWYQQKSSQAPKLLFHYYDKDFNNEADTPDNFQSRRPNTSFCFLDIRSPGLGDTAMYLCATSADGYRELFFGEGSRLTVL.

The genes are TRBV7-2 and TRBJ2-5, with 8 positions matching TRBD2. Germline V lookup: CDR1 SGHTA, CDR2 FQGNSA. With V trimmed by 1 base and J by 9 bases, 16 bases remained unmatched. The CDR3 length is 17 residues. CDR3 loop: CASSLGGERGRWRSQYF. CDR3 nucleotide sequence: TGTGCCAGCAGCTTAGGTGGGGAGCGGGGGCGATGGCGATCCCAGTACTTC.

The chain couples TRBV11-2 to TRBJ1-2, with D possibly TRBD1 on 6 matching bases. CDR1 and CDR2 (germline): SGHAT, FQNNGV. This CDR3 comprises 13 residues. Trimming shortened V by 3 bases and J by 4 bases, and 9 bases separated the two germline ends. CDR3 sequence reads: CASSFQGTYGYTF. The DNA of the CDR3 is TGTGCCAGCAGCTTTCAGGGGACCTATGGCTACACCTTC.

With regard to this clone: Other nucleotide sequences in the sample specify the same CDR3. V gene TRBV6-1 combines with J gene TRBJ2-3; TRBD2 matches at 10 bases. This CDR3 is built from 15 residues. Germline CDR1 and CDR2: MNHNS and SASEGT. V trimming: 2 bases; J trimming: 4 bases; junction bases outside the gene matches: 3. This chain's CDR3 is CASSETAGGPDTQYF. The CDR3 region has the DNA TGTGCCAGCAGTGAAACAGCGGGAGGGCCAGATACGCAGTATTTT.

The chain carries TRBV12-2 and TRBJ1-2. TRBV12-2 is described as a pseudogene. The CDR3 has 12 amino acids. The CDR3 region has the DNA TGTGCCAGCAGCCCGCGGGGCTATGGCTACACCTTC. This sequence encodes CASSPRGYGYTF.

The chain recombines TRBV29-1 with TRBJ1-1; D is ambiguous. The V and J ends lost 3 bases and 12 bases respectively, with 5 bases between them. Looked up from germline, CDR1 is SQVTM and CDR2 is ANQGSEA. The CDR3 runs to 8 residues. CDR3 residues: CSVDSPFF. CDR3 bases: TGCAGCGTTGATTCTCCTTTCTTT.

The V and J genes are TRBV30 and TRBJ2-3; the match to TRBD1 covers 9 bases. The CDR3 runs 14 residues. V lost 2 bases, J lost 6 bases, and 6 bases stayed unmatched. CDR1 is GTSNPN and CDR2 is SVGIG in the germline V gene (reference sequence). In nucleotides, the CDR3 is TGTGCCTGGAGTCGGGACAGGGAGGAGGATACGCAGTATTTT. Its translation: CAWSRDREEDTQYF.

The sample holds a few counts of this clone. In nucleotides, the CDR3 is TGTGCCAGCAGTGACTCTCCAGGGGGCGCAGATACGCAGTATTTT. Protein product: CASSDSPGGADTQYF. The chain joins TRBV6-4 to TRBJ2-3, with 8 bases that match TRBD1. The V gene end was trimmed by 0 bases and the J gene end by 4 bases; junction bases not matched to a gene: 3. The length of the CDR3 is 15 residues. From germline, CDR1 is MRHNA and CDR2 SNTAGT.

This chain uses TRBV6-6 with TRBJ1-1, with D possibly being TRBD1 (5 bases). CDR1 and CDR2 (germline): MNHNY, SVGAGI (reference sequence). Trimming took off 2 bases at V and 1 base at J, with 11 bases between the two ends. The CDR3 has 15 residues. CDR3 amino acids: CASSYLPTGNTEAFF. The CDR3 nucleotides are TGTGCCAGCAGTTACCTACCTACAGGGAACACTGAAGCTTTCTTT.

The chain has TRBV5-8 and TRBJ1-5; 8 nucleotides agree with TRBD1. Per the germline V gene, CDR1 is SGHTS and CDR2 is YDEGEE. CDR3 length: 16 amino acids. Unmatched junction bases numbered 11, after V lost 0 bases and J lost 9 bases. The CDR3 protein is CASSLAPDRAGGPQHF. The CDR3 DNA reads TGTGCCAGCAGCTTGGCCCCGGACAGGGCCGGGGGGCCCCAGCATTTT.

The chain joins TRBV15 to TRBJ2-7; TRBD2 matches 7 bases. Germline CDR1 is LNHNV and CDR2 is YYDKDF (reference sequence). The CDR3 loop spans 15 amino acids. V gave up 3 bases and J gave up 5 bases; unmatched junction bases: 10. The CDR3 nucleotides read TGTGCCACCAGCAGTCTCCCCCGGACTAGGGACGAGCAGTACTTC. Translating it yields CATSSLPRTRDEQYF.

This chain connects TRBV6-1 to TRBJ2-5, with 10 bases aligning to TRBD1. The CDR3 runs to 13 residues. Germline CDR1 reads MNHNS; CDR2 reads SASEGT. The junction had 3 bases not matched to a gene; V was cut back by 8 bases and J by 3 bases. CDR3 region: CASRGTGEETQYF. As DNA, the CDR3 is TGTGCCAGCCGAGGGACAGGGGAAGAGACCCAGTACTTC.

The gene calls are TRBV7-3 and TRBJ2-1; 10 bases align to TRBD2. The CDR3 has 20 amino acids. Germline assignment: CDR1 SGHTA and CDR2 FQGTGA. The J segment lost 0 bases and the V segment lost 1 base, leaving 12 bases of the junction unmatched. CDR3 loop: CASSLNSASGGLSSYNEQFF. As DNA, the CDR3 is TGTGCCAGCAGCTTAAACTCCGCTAGCGGGGGCCTGAGCTCCTACAATGAGCAGTTCTTC.

The CDR3: CASSRVRQGAGNTIYF. The CDR3 DNA reads TGTGCCAGCAGCCGCGTGCGACAGGGTGCGGGAAACACCATATATTTT. V and J are TRBV5-6 and TRBJ1-3; 7 nucleotides match TRBD1. The CDR3 runs to 16 residues. V dropped 4 bases and J dropped 4; count of bases not matched to a gene: 11. CDR1 and CDR2 from the germline V gene are SGHDT and YYEEEE.